This T cell receptor (beta chain) is from a study of human T cells and chemical hapten exposure. Study in general: 2% DPC applied to a 2 cm by 2 cm arm area sensitized donors. TCR yields per sample varied mostly from small pooled library volume differences.

The study's findings and limits: DPC sensitization did not alter TCRs above 1 in 1000 frequency. Donors' alopecia may make their immune response differ from healthy people's.

Points on this clonotype: Its antigen is still unknown.

The time point was: patch test 3, about 24 weeks after DPC sensitization. Treatment given: therapeutic diphenylcyclopropenone sensitization with weekly scalp DPC. MiXCR was run by TCRdb on the RACE reads, yielding one entry per CDR3 protein. In the table there are 80,000 to 100,000 distinct CDR3 sequences, 27% of which are singletons. V was pared by 4 bases and J by 0 bases, with 10 bases between. The CDR3 runs to 15 residues. Per the germline V gene, CDR1 is MNHNY and CDR2 is SVGAGI (reference sequence). The chain employs TRBV6-6 and TRBJ1-3; D is undetermined. The source is a middle-aged man with alopecia areata. Some clones in this sample may be carry-over from other donors' samples. The material was whole blood, obtained in connection with sensitization to the hapten diphenylcyclopropenone (DPC). CDR3 nucleotide sequence: TGTGCCAGCAGTTTGGACGGAAGCTCTGGAAACACCATATATTTT. It codes for CASSLDGSSGNTIYF.